The 21 T cell receptor beta chains given below trace back to one sample, sequenced in a study of CXCR3-negative and CXCR3-positive naive CD8 T cells. Researchers prepared the TRB cDNA libraries using 5' RACE with UMI labels. Each CDR3 protein gets one entry in TCRdb, which reprocessed the 5' RACE reads and gives no DNA. The sample includes fewer than 80,000 distinct CDR3 sequences. The sequencing input was naive CXCR3- CD8+ T cells from blood. Specified subset: CD45RO-CCR7+CD27+CD95- naive CD8+ T cells lacking CXCR3 (TNR3-). The receptor source for this set is a human donor in good health. Some clones in this sample may be carry-over from other donors' samples.

This chain links TRBV12-3 or TRBV12-4 with TRBJ1-1; TCRdb reports TRBD1, a call that lacks DNA to check it against. This CDR3 spans 15 amino acids. This CDR3 reads CASGDRVSPNTEAFF.

V is TRBV7-9 and J is TRBJ2-1; lacking DNA, the TRBD2 call made by TCRdb goes unchecked. Germline V gene sequence: CDR1 SEHNR, CDR2 FQNEAQ (reference sequence). There are 17 residues in the CDR3. The CDR3 here is CASSAGLAGTYVNEQFF. Full variable domain (missing parts from reference TRBV7-9 and TRBJ2-1): DTGVSQNPRHKITKRGQNVTFRCDPISEHNRLYWYRQTLGQGPEFLTYFQNEAQLEKSRLLSDRFSAERPKGSFSTLEIQRTEQGDSAMYLCASSAGLAGTYVNEQFFGPGTRLTVL.

J is TRBJ2-7 and V is TRBV27. The germline V gene encodes CDR1 MNHEY and CDR2 SMNVEV (reference sequence). The CDR3 length is 13 residues. CDR3 sequence: CASSLHSAYEQYF.

The chain is built from TRBV3-1 and TRBJ2-1; the D call from TCRdb, TRBD2, cannot be confirmed without DNA. CDR1 is LGHDT, CDR2 YNNKEL, per germline (reference sequence). The CDR3 consists of 17 residues. CDR3 in amino acids: CASSQDKIAGVVDEQFF.

The chain's CDR3 is CATRRGTSGPETGELFF. This chain links TRBV6-4 with TRBJ2-2; TCRdb returns TRBD2, unconfirmable since there is no DNA. The CDR3 runs to 17 residues. CDR1 is MRHNA and CDR2 is SNTAGT in the germline V gene.

The chain uses TRBV4-3 and TRBJ2-3. The CDR3 extends over 15 amino acids. Germline V gene data show CDR1 as LGHNA and CDR2 as YSLEER. The CDR3 here is CASSQGATERDTQYF.

The chain is built from TRBV4-1 and TRBJ2-7; no DNA is available, so the TRBD2 call from TCRdb remains unchecked. From germline, CDR1 is MGHRA and CDR2 YSYEKL. This CDR3 has 17 residues. The CDR3 loop reads CASSQGLEREVPLEQYF.

This rearrangement joins TRBV5-1 to TRBJ2-7; TCRdb gives TRBD2 as the D gene, but with no DNA this cannot be confirmed. The length of the CDR3 is 14 residues. Germline CDR1 is SGHRS and CDR2 is YFSETQ. CDR3 residues: CASSLGSGSYEQYF.

This chain joins TRBV7-3 and TRBJ2-3; TCRdb lists TRBD2, though no DNA is available to test this call. This CDR3 is built from 16 residues. Germline V gene lookup returns CDR1 SGHTA and CDR2 FQGTGA. This CDR3 reads CASSLLGGSGSDTQYF.

The V and J genes are TRBV14 and TRBJ2-1; TCRdb gives TRBD1 as the D gene, but with no DNA this cannot be confirmed. The CDR3 covers 16 residues. From germline, CDR1 is SGHDN and CDR2 FVKESK. The chain's CDR3 is CASSQPTGVYYNEQFF.

The V call is TRBV27, the J call TRBJ2-7; with no DNA, the TCRdb D assignment of TRBD2 cannot be verified. The CDR3 has 14 residues. Germline values: CDR1 MNHEY, CDR2 SMNVEV (reference sequence). The CDR3: CASSLSGRGYEQYF.

The chain uses TRBV14 and TRBJ2-5; TCRdb lists TRBD2, though no DNA is available to test this call. This CDR3 region has 15 residues. CDR1 is SGHDN and CDR2 is FVKESK in the germline V gene. This CDR3 reads CASSQSVSAGETQYF.

The V call is TRBV7-6, the J call TRBJ1-1; TCRdb indicates TRBD1, and absent DNA this call remains unverified. The CDR3 covers 18 residues. Germline CDR1 is SGHVS and CDR2 is FNYEAQ. The CDR3 is CASSSQPRDRGRQTEAFF. The full variable domain, completed using reference TRBV7-6 and TRBJ1-1, is GAGVSQSPRYKVTKRGQDVALRCDPISGHVSLYWYRQALGQGPEFLTYFNYEAQQDKSGLPNDRFSAERPEGSISTLTIQRTEQRDSAMYRCASSSQPRDRGRQTEAFFGQGTRLTVV.

The chain is built from TRBV7-3 and TRBJ2-1; TCRdb indicates TRBD1, and absent DNA this call remains unverified. The germline V gene encodes CDR1 SGHTA and CDR2 FQGTGA. The CDR3 extends over 13 amino acids. The CDR3: CASSFDSYNEQFF. Full variable domain (missing parts from reference TRBV7-3 and TRBJ2-1): GAGVSQTPSNKVTEKGKYVELRCDPISGHTALYWYRQSLGQGPEFLIYFQGTGAADDSGLPNDRFFAVRPEGSVSTLKIQRTERGDSAVYLCASSFDSYNEQFFGPGTRLTVL.

The rearrangement links TRBV15 to TRBJ2-5. Per germline, CDR1 LNHNV and CDR2 YYDKDF (reference sequence). The CDR3 is 15 residues long. The CDR3 protein is CATSRDLGFVQTQYF.

The chain carries TRBV12-3 or TRBV12-4 and TRBJ1-1. CDR3 length equals 12 residues. The CDR3 region is CASSLVRNEAFF.

The chain's CDR3 is CASSLDFPGQGFWETQYF. The rearrangement joins TRBV7-8 to TRBJ2-5; no DNA is available, so the TRBD1 call from TCRdb remains unchecked. Looked up from germline, CDR1 is SGHVS and CDR2 is FQNEAQ. CDR3 length: 18 amino acids.

This chain joins TRBV19 and TRBJ2-3. Germline V gives CDR1 LNHDA, CDR2 SQIVND (reference sequence). The CDR3 extends over 12 amino acids. CDR3: CASSNLEDTQYF. The variable domain in full, with the rest retrieved from reference TRBV19 and TRBJ2-3, is DGGITQSPKYLFRKEGQNVTLSCEQNLNHDAMYWYRQDPGQGLRLIYYSQIVNDFQKGDIAEGYSVSREKKESFPLTVTSAQKNPTAFYLCASSNLEDTQYFGPGTRLTVL.

The CDR3 loop reads CASSLRVGYEQYF. J is TRBJ2-7 and V is TRBV5-1. Germline V gives CDR1 SGHRS, CDR2 YFSETQ. The CDR3 has 13 residues.

The V call is TRBV25-1, the J call TRBJ1-5; no DNA is available, so the TRBD1 call from TCRdb remains unchecked. The V gene's germline CDR1 is MGHDK and CDR2 SYGVNS. The CDR3 is 12 residues long. The CDR3 region is CASSERGQPQHF.

The chain employs TRBV21-1 and TRBJ1-4. TRBV21-1 is noted as a pseudogene. The CDR3 has 19 residues. CDR3 in amino acids: CASSKGPQGGSATNEKLFF.